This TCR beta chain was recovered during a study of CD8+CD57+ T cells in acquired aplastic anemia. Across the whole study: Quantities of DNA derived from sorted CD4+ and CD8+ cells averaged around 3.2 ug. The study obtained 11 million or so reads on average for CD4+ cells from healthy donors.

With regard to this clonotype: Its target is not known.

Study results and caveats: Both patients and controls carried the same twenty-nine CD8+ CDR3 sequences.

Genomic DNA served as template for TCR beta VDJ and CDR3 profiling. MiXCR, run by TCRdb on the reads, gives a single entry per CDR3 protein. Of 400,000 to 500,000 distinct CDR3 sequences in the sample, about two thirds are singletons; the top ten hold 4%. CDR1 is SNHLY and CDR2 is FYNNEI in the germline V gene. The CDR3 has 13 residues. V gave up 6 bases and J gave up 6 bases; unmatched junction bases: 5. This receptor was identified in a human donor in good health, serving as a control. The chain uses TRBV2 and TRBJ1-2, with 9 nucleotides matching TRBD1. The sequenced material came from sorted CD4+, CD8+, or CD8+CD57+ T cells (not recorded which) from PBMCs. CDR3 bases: TGTGCCAGCAGCGTCGACAGGGGGAATGGCTACACCTTC. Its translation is CASSVDRGNGYTF.